Listed here are 7 T cell receptor beta chains from one sample, sequenced in a study of T cells of healthy individuals (dated 2018 in TCRdb). Library creation used 5' RACE. Instrument used: Illumina MiSeq. The public reads were run again by TCRdb, first through fastp at Q25 and then through MiXCR, and only productive beta chains were kept. Entries are consolidated by CDR3 protein sequence, retaining the most common genes and DNA. Across this sample there are about 82,000 distinct CDR3 sequences, with 5% seen only once. The ten largest make up about 7.5% of the sample. All receptors come from a female donor in good health.

This clonotype showed up many times. In DNA form, the CDR3 reads TGTGCCAGCAGCTTGCCCGGGTACGAGCAGTACTTC. Translating it yields CASSLPGYEQYF. The chain links TRBV7-2 to TRBJ2-7; D gene unclear. The CDR3 consists of 12 residues. Germline lookup yields CDR1 SGHTA and CDR2 FQGNSA. The V end was cut by 3 bases, the J end by 4 bases, with 7 bases between.

This clonotype was detected many times. V usage is TRBV7-2 and J usage is TRBJ1-2; D gene uncertain. This CDR3 has 16 residues. The germline CDR1 and CDR2 sequences are SGHTA and FQGNSA. The V end was cut by 3 bases, the J end by 3 bases, with 17 bases between. CDR3 residues: CASSLRDTPPYYGYTF. The CDR3 nucleotides read TGTGCCAGCAGCTTGAGAGACACACCACCCTACTATGGCTACACCTTC.

This clonotype was counted many times. The rearrangement uses TRBV7-3 and TRBJ1-2, with 8 bases identical to TRBD1. The CDR3 covers 13 residues. V shed 3 bases, J shed 7 bases, and the junction held 4 bases outside the gene matches. Germline CDR1 SGHTA, CDR2 FQGTGA. The DNA for the CDR3 is TGTGCCAGCAGCTTGGACAGGGTCGGTGGCTACACCTTC. Translation: CASSLDRVGGYTF. Together with reference TRBV7-3 and TRBJ1-2, the CDR3 gives the full variable domain: GAGVSQTPSNKVTEKGKYVELRCDPISGHTALYWYRQSLGQGPEFLIYFQGTGAADDSGLPNDRFFAVRPEGSVSTLKIQRTERGDSAVYLCASSLDRVGGYTFGSGTRLTVV.

This clonotype was seen repeatedly, ten times or more. The chain couples TRBV4-1 to TRBJ2-2; D not resolved. Germline CDR1 is MGHRA and CDR2 is YSYEKL. V was shortened by 0 bases and J by 6 bases, with 14 bases between the two germline ends. The CDR3 consists of 16 residues. The DNA of the CDR3 is TGCGCCAGCAGCCAAGATCCAGGCGCCGCCGCCGGGGAGCTGTTTTTT. The encoded protein is CASSQDPGAAAGELFF.

The chain uses TRBV6-2 or TRBV6-3 and TRBJ2-1; D unclear. There are 14 residues in the CDR3. Germline CDR1 reads MNHEY; CDR2 reads SVGEGT. Trimming cost V 2 bases and J 12 bases, with 17 bases left between them. CDR3 sequence (DNA): TGTGCCAGCAGTTACCCCCCGGCGGCTCCGACGCAGTTCTTC. Translating it yields CASSYPPAAPTQFF.

The table lists this clonotype with many counts. V and J are TRBV7-2 and TRBJ2-3; weak D call: TRBD2 (5 bases). The V end lost 5 bases, the J end lost 2 bases, and 8 bases lay between the germline ends. The CDR3 sequence is 13 residues long. Germline assignment: CDR1 SGHTA and CDR2 FQGNSA. The CDR3 DNA follows: TGTGCCAGCAGCCCAGCGGTCACAGATACGCAGTATTTT. Translating it yields CASSPAVTDTQYF.

This clonotype was counted ten times or more. The V gene is TRBV6-5, the J gene TRBJ2-7; maybe TRBD2 (7 bases). CDR1 is MNHEY and CDR2 is SVGAGI in the germline V gene. The V gene lost 2 bases and the J gene lost 4 bases, with 18 bases spanning the gap. The CDR3 is made up of 16 amino acids. Written as DNA, the CDR3 is TGTGCCAGCAGTTACGAGGGGGGGAGAAAGGGGTACGAGCAGTACTTC. Protein product: CASSYEGGRKGYEQYF.